The present TCR beta chain was sequenced within a study of CD8+ T cells in alopecia areata. Between the trimmed V and J ends, which lost 3 bases and 8 bases, there was a span of 14 bases. CDR3 length equals 13 residues. Germline V gene sequence: CDR1 SGDLS, CDR2 YYNGEE. As to treatment: oral pan-JAK inhibitor, 5-10 mg twice daily. Sorted out of PBMCs were CD4+ T cells and CD8+ T cells. A word on this clone: The antigen is not known.

General observations from the study: With tofacitinib ongoing, many expanded lesional clones persisted in both scalp and blood.

In each case, RNA was isolated and then reverse transcribed into cDNA as the sequencing template. Generated by immunoSEQ multiplex PCR, the TCRdb table keeps only in-frame clones and is missing some. The data hold some 110,000 clones, with approximately 59% observed a single time. This clonotype originated in a human donor with alopecia areata. The gene calls are TRBV9 and TRBJ1-1; the D gene is possibly TRBD1 (6 bases). Here the sequenced sample was CD8+ T cells sorted from blood, taken at week 4, from a patient treated with tofacitinib. In DNA, the CDR3 is TGTGCCAGCAGCGACTACGGGGGGCAGGAAGCTTTCTTT. This gives the protein CASSDYGGQEAFF. Complete variable domain (other parts from reference TRBV9 and TRBJ1-1): DSGVTQTPKHLITATGQRVTLRCSPRSGDLSVYWYQQSLDQGLQFLIQYYNGEERAKGNILERFSAQQFPDLHSELNLSSLELGDSALYFCASSDYGGQEAFFGQGTRLTVV.